Listed below are T cell receptor beta chains from one sample, sequenced in a study of T cells in localized non-small cell lung cancer. The data were produced by immunoSEQ multiplex PCR, yet TCRdb's version contains in-frame clones alone and is incomplete. The repertoire has 100,000 to 150,000 clones, roughly nine tenths of them found once; the top ten carry around 1.5%. Sequences were derived from peripheral blood, sampled before any cancer treatment. The receptors derive from a female donor at least 60 years old with stage I lung adenocarcinoma. Each CDR3 is given with its conserved first and last residue. D genes are given only for firm matches. The size field is filled for only some rows; it gives once, few, many or a size class.

>TRBV6-6|-|TRBJ2-1|-
TGTGCCAGCAGGGGTAGGGGGAAGAATGAGCAGTTCTTC
CASRGRGKNEQFF
>TRBV5-4|TRBD2|TRBJ2-3|-
TGTGCCAGCAGCGCGGAGAAGACTAGCGGGAGGTTGGGGGATACGCAGTATTTT
CASSAEKTSGRLGDTQYF
>TRBV27|TRBD2|TRBJ2-7|-
TGTGCCAGCAGTTCATATGCGGGAGGCATCCCCTACGAGCAGTACTTC
CASSSYAGGIPYEQYF
>TRBV29-1|-|TRBJ2-1|-
TGCAGCGGGGGGGACTTGATAAACAATGAGCAGTTCTTC
CSGGDLINNEQFF
>TRBV6-5|-|TRBJ2-2|-
TGTGCCAGCCGGCAGGGCTTCAACACCGGGGAGCTGTTTTTT
CASRQGFNTGELFF
>TRBV7-6|-|TRBJ1-1|-
TGTGCCAGCAGCTTAGCTCAGTGGAACACTGAAGCTTTCTTT
CASSLAQWNTEAFF
>TRBV7-9|-|TRBJ2-1|-
TGTGCCAGCAGCTCCCGGGACCGTCCAAATGAGCAGTTCTTC
CASSSRDRPNEQFF
>TRBV30|-|TRBJ2-7|-
TGTGCCTGGAGTGTAAGCACCTACGAGCAGTACTTC
CAWSVSTYEQYF
>TRBV2|-|TRBJ1-1|-
TGTGCCAGCAGTGATAACGTTCAGACTGAAGCTTTCTTT
CASSDNVQTEAFF
>TRBV7-6|TRBD2|TRBJ2-1|-
TGTGCCAGCAGCATCACTAGCGGGACAAACAATGAGCAGTTCTTC
CASSITSGTNNEQFF
>TRBV5-4|TRBD2|TRBJ2-5|-
TGTGCCAGCAGCGGCCGAGGACTAGCGGGCCTAGACTTC
CASSGRGLAGLDF
>TRBV7-3|-|TRBJ1-1|-
TGTGCCAGCAGCTTAGGGGGAAGCACTGAAGCTTTCTTT
CASSLGGSTEAFF
>TRBV7-6|TRBD2|TRBJ2-7|-
TGTGCCAGCAGCTTAGAGCCCAGCGGGAGGTTCGTCGAGCAGTACTTC
CASSLEPSGRFVEQYF
>TRBV28|-|TRBJ2-3|-
TGTGCCAGCAGGGAGGGCCCGCAAAGCACAGATACGCAGTATTTT
CASREGPQSTDTQYF
>TRBV11-1|TRBD2|TRBJ2-3|once
TGTGCCAGCAGCTTGGGGCTAGCGGGAGTACGGGATACGCAGTATTTT
CASSLGLAGVRDTQYF
>TRBV19|TRBD1|TRBJ2-1|once
TGTGCCACGGGACAGGAGTACAATGAGCAGTTCTTC
CATGQEYNEQFF
>TRBV7-2|-|TRBJ2-2|-
TGTGCCAGCAGCTTAGCGGAGTACGCCGGGGAGCTGTTTTTT
CASSLAEYAGELFF
>TRBV7-9|TRBD2|TRBJ2-3|-
TGTGCCAGCAGCTTCGTGGGCGGGGGAAGCACAGATACGCAGTATTTT
CASSFVGGGSTDTQYF
>TRBV11-2|TRBD1|TRBJ2-1|-
TGTGCCAGCAGCTTAGCCGGGACAGGTCTCAATGAGCAGTTCTTC
CASSLAGTGLNEQFF
>TRBV2|-|TRBJ1-2|-
TGTGCCAGCACCCCGTGGGGACAAACCAACTATGGCTACACCTTC
CASTPWGQTNYGYTF
>TRBV7-2|TRBD2|TRBJ2-1|-
TGTGCCAGCAGCTTAGCCGGACTAGCGGGACAGAATGAGCAGTTCTTC
CASSLAGLAGQNEQFF
>TRBV29-1|TRBD2|TRBJ2-7|-
TGCAGCGTGGGGGACTACTACGAGCAGTACTTC
CSVGDYYEQYF
>TRBV5-1|-|TRBJ2-1|-
TGCGCCAGCAGCTTGCCTAGCAATGAGCAGTTCTTC
CASSLPSNEQFF
>TRBV5-1|TRBD2|TRBJ2-7|-
TGCGCCAGCAGCCGCACGGCGGGGGTCCGGGAGCAGTACTTC
CASSRTAGVREQYF
>TRBV28|-|TRBJ2-2|-
TGTGCCAGCAGTTGGCCGAACACCGGGGAGCTGTTTTTT
CASSWPNTGELFF
>TRBV5-1|-|TRBJ2-5|-
TGCGCCAGCAGGGTTGGGGAGACCCAGTACTTC
CASRVGETQYF
>TRBV7-9|-|TRBJ2-7|-
TGTGCCAGCAGCTCCCTAGGGTTATGGGGCTACGAGCAGTACTTC
CASSSLGLWGYEQYF
>TRBV28|TRBD2|TRBJ2-7|-
TGTGCCAGCAGTCAACAGAAGCTAGCGGGAAGGGTCTACGAGCAGTACTTC
CASSQQKLAGRVYEQYF
>TRBV6-5|TRBD1|TRBJ1-2|-
TGTGCCAGCAGTTACGGGACAGACTACTATGGCTACACCTTC
CASSYGTDYYGYTF
>TRBV5-6|-|TRBJ1-2|-
TGTGCCAGCAAAAAACGACAGGAGCCCATCTATGGCTACACCTTC
CASKKRQEPIYGYTF
>TRBV11-3|TRBD2|TRBJ2-1|-
TGTGCCAGCAGCAGAGGGGAGGGAGGCATGGATGAGCAGTTCTTC
CASSRGEGGMDEQFF